This T cell receptor beta chain was sequenced for a study of shared clonotypes between healthy human individuals. Study observations and caveats: Lower generation probabilities were found for non-shared clonotypes than for those shared by all four donors.

The CDR3 is 15 residues long. Germline loops: CDR1 SGHVS, CDR2 FNYEAQ. V dropped 0 bases and J dropped 0 bases, with 7 bases sitting between them. Of note for this clone: Antigen unknown.

Assay: immunoSEQ multiplex PCR; the TCRdb copy retains only in-frame clones and omits some. The sample holds millions of clones; 85% to 95% are singletons and the top ten take roughly 1.1%. Cells designated naive CD8 were CD45RO-negative and were positively selected for CCR7, with terminally differentiated effector memory CD45RA+ cells excluded. This TCR was sampled from a man younger than 30 in good health. The sequenced sample consisted of naive CD8+ T cells sorted from blood. This sequence joins TRBV7-6 and TRBJ2-3; the D gene is possibly TRBD1 (5 bases). CDR3: CASSLADSSTDTQYF. The DNA for the CDR3 is TGTGCCAGCAGCTTAGCCGACAGTAGCACAGATACGCAGTATTTT.